Below are 22 T cell receptor beta chains sequenced from a single sample in a study of Ad26.COV2.S vaccination and SARS-CoV-2 variants (dated by TCRdb to the early 2020s). The library was obtained by the immunoSEQ multiplex PCR assay. TCRdb stores this immuneACCESS table with in-frame sequences only. Part of the clones is absent; in the studies checked, under half of the shortfall reflects unresolved V genes, and no reason is known for the rest. The sample table shows under 600,000 clones, and 80% to 90% are seen once. Clones ranked in the top ten supply about 1.7% of the sample. The treatment or condition label, as the study defines it: some 19 received Ad26.COV2.S at low or high dose, single or two shots; five or six received placebo; per-sample allocation not given. For vaccine and placebo recipients, the sequenced repertoires came from samples collected on day 63 after the first injection. The sample in question was peripheral blood, obtained in a trial of Ad26.COV2.S vaccine versus placebo. All receptors derive from a person aged 18 to 65 who received the Ad26.COV2.S COVID-19 vaccine or a placebo.

The chain recombines TRBV27 with TRBJ2-1, with 8 bases identical to TRBD2. Germline V gene data show CDR1 as MNHEY and CDR2 as SMNVEV (reference sequence). Trimming at V came to 7 bases and at J to 10 bases, leaving 6 bases not matched to a gene. The CDR3 loop spans 12 amino acids. CDR3 nucleotides: TGTGCCAGCACTGCCGGGACTAGGGAGCAGTTCTTC. Translating it yields CASTAGTREQFF.

The rearrangement links TRBV9 to TRBJ2-7, with D possibly being TRBD2 (6 bases). CDR3 length: 14 residues. CDR1 SGDLS and CDR2 YYNGEE come from the germline V gene. Trimming removed 5 bases from V and 4 bases from J, with 16 bases in between. The CDR3: CASSAGGRGYEQYF. The CDR3 DNA sequence: TGTGCCAGCAGTGCCGGAGGGAGAGGATACGAGCAGTACTTC.

This rearrangement joins TRBV27 to TRBJ1-1; TRBD1 matches 7 bases. Germline trimming cut 8 bases from V and 0 bases from J; bases unmatched to any gene: 6. The CDR3 sequence is 14 residues long. Germline V gene sequence: CDR1 MNHEY, CDR2 SMNVEV (reference sequence). CDR3 residues: CASVSGGMNTEAFF. In DNA form, the CDR3 reads TGTGCCAGCGTCTCAGGGGGGATGAACACTGAAGCTTTCTTT.

The rearrangement uses TRBV2 and TRBJ1-5, with 11 bases matching TRBD1. The CDR3 consists of 15 residues. The germline V gene encodes CDR1 SNHLY and CDR2 FYNNEI. V lost 3 bases and J lost 4; bases outside the gene matches: 2. CDR3 sequence reads: CASSEGTGGNQPQHF. Here the CDR3 DNA reads TGTGCCAGCAGTGAGGGGACAGGGGGTAATCAGCCCCAGCATTTT.

The genes are TRBV13 and TRBJ2-7; 10 nucleotides agree with TRBD2. The CDR3 totals 15 residues. Germline CDR1 reads PRHDT; CDR2 reads FYEKMQ (reference sequence). With 3 bases clipped from V and 1 base from J, the junction kept 3 bases outside the gene matches. Here the CDR3 DNA reads TGTGCCAGCAGCTTCCGGACTAGCGGATCCTACGAGCAGTACTTC. Protein sequence: CASSFRTSGSYEQYF.

The chain has TRBV13 and TRBJ1-4; 8 bases are a match to TRBD1. J lost 6 bases, V lost 6 bases, and 9 bases had no gene match. Germline V gene lookup returns CDR1 PRHDT and CDR2 FYEKMQ (reference sequence). The length of the CDR3 is 15 residues. Here the CDR3 DNA reads TGTGCCAGCAGATCCACCGGGACAGGAGATGAAAAACTGTTTTTT. Its translation is CASRSTGTGDEKLFF.

This rearrangement joins TRBV28 to TRBJ2-1, with D possibly being TRBD2 (5 bases). This CDR3 spans 13 amino acids. Germline-derived CDR1 and CDR2 are MDHEN and SYDVKM. The ends were cut back, 4 bases at V and 7 bases at J, with 11 bases in the middle. The CDR3 coding sequence is TGTGCCAGCAGTTCACTAGTGCTAAATGAGCAGTTCTTC. Protein sequence: CASSSLVLNEQFF.

This rearrangement joins TRBV7-9 to TRBJ2-5; maybe TRBD1 (5 bases). V gave up 5 bases and J gave up 1 base, with 14 bases separating them. This CDR3 has 15 amino acids. CDR1 and CDR2 (germline): SEHNR, FQNEAQ (reference sequence). CDR3 nucleotides: TGTGCCAGCAGCCGATACCAAACAGGCCAAGAGACCCAGTACTTC. This encodes CASSRYQTGQETQYF.

V gene TRBV18 combines with J gene TRBJ2-3, with D possibly matching TRBD1 (6 bases). This CDR3 is 15 amino acids long. From germline, CDR1 is KGHSH and CDR2 LQKENI. The V and J ends lost 3 bases and 2 bases respectively, with 12 bases between them. CDR3 DNA sequence: TGTGCCAGCTCACCTCAAACAGGGCCCACAGATACGCAGTATTTT. This encodes CASSPQTGPTDTQYF.

To note about this clone: Other nucleotide sequences in the sample specify the same CDR3. This chain links TRBV19 with TRBJ2-1; D gene uncertain. The length of the CDR3 is 13 residues. Germline CDR1 and CDR2: LNHDA and SQIVND (reference sequence). Trimming took 0 bases from V and 4 from J, leaving 4 bases between them. The CDR3 DNA reads TGTGCCAGTAGTATAGACATTTACAATGAGCAGTTCTTC. Protein sequence: CASSIDIYNEQFF.

The chain is built from TRBV4-3 and TRBJ2-7, with TRBD2 identical over 7 bases. This CDR3 contains 15 residues. CDR1 and CDR2 (germline): LGHNA, YSLEER. Losses at the gene ends were 1 base for V and 3 bases for J; bases not matched to a gene: 6. The CDR3 here is CASSQGPGGYYEQYF. CDR3 nucleotides: TGCGCCAGCAGCCAAGGTCCGGGGGGTTACTACGAGCAGTACTTC.

The chain joins TRBV7-2 to TRBJ1-4; 9 bases map to TRBD1. V lost 5 bases, J lost 10 bases, and 11 bases stayed unmatched. This CDR3 spans 15 amino acids. CDR1 SGHTA and CDR2 FQGNSA come from the germline V gene. CDR3 sequence (DNA): TGTGCCAGCAGCCGGGGGGGGACAGGGACAGGAAAACTGTTTTTT. Translated: CASSRGGTGTGKLFF. The entire variable domain, with the rest obtained from reference TRBV7-2 and TRBJ1-4, is as follows: GAGVSQSPSNKVTEKGKDVELRCDPISGHTALYWYRQSLGQGLEFLIYFQGNSAPDKSGLPSDRFSAERTGGSVSTLTIQRTQQEDSAVYLCASSRGGTGTGKLFFGSGTQLSVL.

The chain is built from TRBV6-5 and TRBJ2-4; TRBD2 is a possible D gene (6 bases). The CDR3 runs to 14 residues. V lost 6 bases and J 6 bases, leaving 15 bases between the germline ends. Germline assignment: CDR1 MNHEY and CDR2 SVGAGI. The CDR3 sequence is CASSDREKGNIQYF. The CDR3 DNA follows: TGTGCCAGCAGCGACCGGGAGAAGGGAAACATTCAGTACTTC.

This clone was seen only once. The chain recombines TRBV5-1 with TRBJ1-5; a weak D match, TRBD1 (5 bases). CDR3 size: 15 residues. Germline CDR1 reads SGHRS; CDR2 reads YFSETQ. The germline V and J ends were trimmed by 2 bases and 3 bases, with 12 bases remaining between them. The CDR3 loop reads CASSFSGLTNQPQHF. The DNA of the CDR3 is TGCGCCAGCAGCTTTTCGGGACTGACCAATCAGCCCCAGCATTTT.

CDR3 DNA: TGCGCCAGCAGCGCGGGCCCCTATGGCTACACCTTC. The encoded protein is CASSAGPYGYTF. J is TRBJ1-2 and V is TRBV4-3; no clear D. Germline V gene lookup returns CDR1 LGHNA and CDR2 YSLEER. Trimming removed 5 bases from V and 4 bases from J, with 8 bases in between. CDR3 size: 12 residues.

The CDR3 spells CASYGPGTPSNQPQHF. The CDR3 DNA reads as TGTGCCAGCTACGGCCCCGGGACACCGAGCAATCAGCCCCAGCATTTT. The V gene is TRBV28, the J gene TRBJ1-5; a possible D gene is TRBD1 (6 bases). The CDR3 is made up of 16 amino acids. Per the germline V gene, CDR1 is MDHEN and CDR2 is SYDVKM. Deletions cut 8 bases from V and 1 base from J, with 18 bases between.

J is TRBJ1-1 and V is TRBV5-6; no definite D call. V lost 4 bases and J 0 bases, leaving 4 bases between the germline ends. CDR3 length equals 12 residues. Looked up from germline, CDR1 is SGHDT and CDR2 is YYEEEE. The CDR3 DNA follows: TGTGCCAGCAGCCTGGTGAACACTGAAGCTTTCTTT. Amino acids: CASSLVNTEAFF.

V and J are TRBV14 and TRBJ2-1; tentatively, D is TRBD2 (6 bases). CDR1 and CDR2 from the germline V gene are SGHDN and FVKESK. This CDR3 has 16 residues. Trimming pared 1 base from V and 7 bases from J, leaving 17 bases between. For the CDR3, the DNA is TGTGCCAGCAGCCAAGGGACGACTAGTTCTTCTAATGAGCAGTTCTTC. As protein: CASSQGTTSSSNEQFF. Variable domain in full (rest from reference TRBV14 and TRBJ2-1): EAGVTQFPSHSVIEKGQTVTLRCDPISGHDNLYWYRRVMGKEIKFLLHFVKESKQDESGMPNNRFLAERTGGTYSTLKVQPAELEDSGVYFCASSQGTTSSSNEQFFGPGTRLTVL.

This rearrangement joins TRBV5-1 to TRBJ2-5; D tentatively fits TRBD1 or TRBD2 (6 bases each). CDR1 and CDR2 (germline): SGHRS, YFSETQ. The CDR3 runs 13 residues. The ends were cut back, 4 bases at V and 5 bases at J, with 12 bases in the middle. The CDR3 region is CASSEGGWETQYF. CDR3 bases: TGCGCCAGCAGCGAGGGGGGTTGGGAGACCCAGTACTTC.

The chain combines TRBV3-1 (or the pseudogene TRBV3-2) with TRBJ2-7, with no clear D. Trimming took 2 bases from V and 0 from J, leaving 14 bases between them. Per the germline V gene, CDR1 is LGHDT and CDR2 is YNNKEL (reference sequence). The CDR3 runs 16 residues. The CDR3, as DNA: TGTGCCAGCAGCCAACCAACAAAGTCTAGCTCCTACGAGCAGTACTTC. It translates to CASSQPTKSSSYEQYF.

The J gene is TRBJ2-1, the V gene TRBV28, with a possible D match to TRBD2 (6 bases). Germline loops: CDR1 MDHEN, CDR2 SYDVKM. This CDR3 has 15 residues. V was cut by 2 bases and J by 0 bases, with 8 bases left in between. The CDR3 is CASSLGGRSYNEQFF. CDR3 sequence (DNA): TGTGCCAGCAGTTTAGGAGGGCGCTCCTACAATGAGCAGTTCTTC.

The chain is built from TRBV30 and TRBJ1-3; no firm D call. CDR1 is GTSNPN, CDR2 SVGIG, per germline (reference sequence). The CDR3 extends over 14 amino acids. Trimming took off 4 bases at V and 3 bases at J, with 13 bases between the two ends. The CDR3 coding sequence is TGTGCCTGGACGGACGGTTGGAGTGGAAACACCATATATTTT. Translation gives CAWTDGWSGNTIYF.